The 18 T cell receptor beta chains in this list originate from one sample, sequenced in a study of a mutant IDH1 vaccine in newly diagnosed glioma. Sequenced by immunoSEQ multiplex PCR; TCRdb stores in-frame clones only, minus some. The repertoire holds 84,000 or so clones, roughly 77% seen once, with around 5% in the top ten. As for time point: week 47, end of study. Doses consisted of 300 ug of mutant IDH1 20-mer peptide each, paired with topical imiquimod. Their antigens are not known. This specimen consisted of PBMCs, obtained from a glioma patient whose treatment included an IDH1 peptide vaccine. The receptors were gathered from a middle-aged man with glioma.

The chain employs TRBV9 and TRBJ2-5; 7 nucleotides align to TRBD2. The DNA end lines up better with TRBJ2-7; the J call may be wrong. This CDR3 region has 15 residues. The germline CDR1 and CDR2 sequences are SGDLS and YYNGEE. The CDR3 nucleotides are TGTGCCAGCAGCCCACGGGACTACGGCTCCTACGAGCAGTACTTC. It translates to CASSPRDYGSYEQYF.

This chain uses TRBV15 with TRBJ2-7; TRBD2 matches 10 bases. V was clipped by 0 bases and J by 5 bases; unmatched bases: 7. This CDR3 is 16 amino acids long. The V gene's germline CDR1 is LNHNV and CDR2 YYDKDF (reference sequence). CDR3 coding DNA: TGTGCCACCAGCAGAGATCGGCTAGCGGGAGTCCACGAGCAGTACTTC. Residues: CATSRDRLAGVHEQYF.

The rearrangement uses TRBV5-1 and TRBJ1-2; TRBD1 aligns across 12 bases. Germline V gene data show CDR1 as SGHRS and CDR2 as YFSETQ. The V segment lost 4 bases and the J segment 7 bases; nucleotides outside the gene matches: 5. The CDR3 totals 14 residues. The DNA of the CDR3 is TGCGCCAGCAGCGAGGGACAGGGGGCCGGTGGCTACACCTTC. This gives the protein CASSEGQGAGGYTF.

The chain combines TRBV11-3 with TRBJ2-1; a possible D gene is TRBD1 (6 bases). The CDR3 runs to 15 residues. Germline V lookup: CDR1 SGHNT, CDR2 YENEEA. Trimming took 0 bases from V and 3 from J, leaving 9 bases between them. CDR3 nucleotide sequence: TGTGCCAGCAGCTTAGAGAGGGGGAACTACAATGAGCAGTTCTTC. Protein product: CASSLERGNYNEQFF.

V gene TRBV13 combines with J gene TRBJ2-5; D gene ambiguous. Germline-derived CDR1 and CDR2 are PRHDT and FYEKMQ (reference sequence). V was trimmed by 2 bases and J by 5 bases, leaving 12 bases between them. The length of the CDR3 is 14 residues. CDR3 residues: CASSLWVAMETQYF. In nucleotides, the CDR3 is TGTGCCAGCAGCTTATGGGTAGCAATGGAGACCCAGTACTTC.

This clone was seen just once. The chain recombines TRBV2 with TRBJ1-2, with D possibly matching TRBD1 (5 bases). Germline V gene sequence: CDR1 SNHLY, CDR2 FYNNEI. The V and J ends lost 8 bases and 1 base respectively, with 11 bases between them. The CDR3 spans 13 residues. CDR3 sequence: CASGRQGNYGYTF. CDR3 sequence (DNA): TGTGCCAGCGGCCGTCAGGGTAACTATGGCTACACCTTC.

J is TRBJ2-5 and V is TRBV5-1, with D hard to call. TRBJ2-7 explains the end of the DNA better; the J call may be wrong. The germline CDR1 and CDR2 sequences are SGHRS and YFSETQ. The length of the CDR3 is 12 residues. CDR3 DNA: TGCGCCAGCAGCTTGGATAACTACGAGCAGTACTTC. Translated: CASSLDNYEQYF.

This clone is deemed medium-sized. The J gene is TRBJ2-1, the V gene TRBV5-1, with D possibly matching TRBD2 (6 bases). Trimming removed 1 base from V and 1 base from J, with 12 bases in between. The CDR3 has 16 residues. Germline V gene data show CDR1 as SGHRS and CDR2 as YFSETQ. The CDR3 bases are TGCGCCAGCAGCTTGTACGGGGGTGAGTCCTACAATGAGCAGTTCTTC. Encoded protein: CASSLYGGESYNEQFF.

The chain uses TRBV28 and TRBJ1-2; D might be TRBD1 (6 bases). The CDR3 is 15 residues long. Germline CDR1 MDHEN, CDR2 SYDVKM. V lost 2 bases and J 5 bases, leaving 15 bases between the germline ends. In nucleotides, the CDR3 is TGTGCCAGCAGTTTAATTTTCGGGACACGTTATGGCTACACCTTC. It yields the protein CASSLIFGTRYGYTF.

This chain connects TRBV11-2 to TRBJ1-1, with 7 bases that match TRBD1. The V and J ends lost 1 base and 4 bases, in that order; junction bases with no gene match: 3. Germline-derived CDR1 and CDR2 are SGHAT and FQNNGV. The CDR3 sequence is 14 residues long. The CDR3 bases are TGTGCCAGCAGCTTAGGGTACAGGGGCACTGAAGCTTTCTTT. Residues: CASSLGYRGTEAFF. The entire variable domain, with the rest obtained from reference TRBV11-2 and TRBJ1-1, is as follows: EAGVAQSPRYKIIEKRQSVAFWCNPISGHATLYWYQQILGQGPKLLIQFQNNGVVDDSQLPKDRFSAERLKGVDSTLKIQPAKLEDSAVYLCASSLGYRGTEAFFGQGTRLTVV.

The chain joins TRBV9 to TRBJ2-5, with 10 bases fitting TRBD2. Trimming at V came to 3 bases and at J to 5 bases, leaving 7 bases not matched to a gene. The CDR3 runs 15 residues. CDR1 is SGDLS, CDR2 YYNGEE, per germline. The CDR3 nucleotides are TGTGCCAGCAGCGCGTCTAGCGGGGGATGGGAGACCCAGTACTTC. This encodes CASSASSGGWETQYF.

This sequence joins TRBV19 and TRBJ2-7; TRBD1 aligns across 10 bases. The CDR3 sequence is 15 residues long. Germline-derived CDR1 and CDR2 are LNHDA and SQIVND (reference sequence). Trimming cost V 5 bases and J 1 base; bases outside gene matches: 5. CDR3 region: CASSLPGQGSYEQYF. CDR3 sequence (DNA): TGTGCCAGTAGTCTACCGGGACAGGGGTCCTACGAGCAGTACTTC.

This chain joins TRBV6-6 and TRBJ1-2; D may be TRBD1 (6 bases). V lost 4 bases and J lost 6, with 18 bases in between. The CDR3 contains 15 residues. Germline CDR1 MNHNY, CDR2 SVGAGI (reference sequence). CDR3 nucleotides: TGTGCCAGCAGTTGGCCCGGGCAGGGGAATAATGGCTACACCTTC. This gives the protein CASSWPGQGNNGYTF.

The chain has TRBV5-1 and TRBJ1-1; D might be TRBD1 (6 bases). The CDR3 runs 14 residues. CDR1 and CDR2 (germline): SGHRS, YFSETQ. V lost 0 bases, J lost 3 bases, and 9 bases lay in between. The CDR3 sequence: CASSLEQGDTEAFF. In DNA form, the CDR3 reads TGCGCCAGCAGCTTGGAACAGGGAGACACTGAAGCTTTCTTT.

The chain is built from TRBV19 and TRBJ1-3; D not certain. Germline V gene sequence: CDR1 LNHDA, CDR2 SQIVND (reference sequence). Trimming took 7 bases from V and 3 from J, leaving 13 bases between them. CDR3 length equals 14 residues. The CDR3 DNA is TGTGCCAGTACCGAAAATGGGTTTGGAAACACCATATATTTT. This gives the protein CASTENGFGNTIYF.

This chain links TRBV27 with TRBJ2-5, with 9 bases identical to TRBD2. V shed 0 bases, J shed 5 bases, and the junction held 7 bases outside the gene matches. The CDR3 extends over 16 amino acids. Germline values: CDR1 MNHEY, CDR2 SMNVEV (reference sequence). This chain's CDR3 is CASSLSGGGALETQYF. The CDR3 nucleotides are TGTGCCAGCAGTTTATCGGGCGGGGGGGCCTTGGAGACCCAGTACTTC.

The rearrangement joins TRBV5-1 to TRBJ2-3; the D is unclear. The V and J ends lost 2 bases and 5 bases respectively, with 3 bases between them. This CDR3 has 11 residues. Germline V lookup: CDR1 SGHRS, CDR2 YFSETQ. The CDR3 protein is CASSFGDTQYF. As DNA, the CDR3 is TGCGCCAGCAGCTTCGGAGATACGCAGTATTTT.

This chain links TRBV28 with TRBJ1-4; 10 positions agree with TRBD1. V shed 8 bases and J 11 bases; nucleotides not matched to a gene: 14. The CDR3 extends over 15 amino acids. Germline V gives CDR1 MDHEN, CDR2 SYDVKM. The CDR3 DNA is TGTGCCAGCGGGGGGACCGGACAGGGGGAGAATAAACTGTTTTTT. Protein product: CASGGTGQGENKLFF.